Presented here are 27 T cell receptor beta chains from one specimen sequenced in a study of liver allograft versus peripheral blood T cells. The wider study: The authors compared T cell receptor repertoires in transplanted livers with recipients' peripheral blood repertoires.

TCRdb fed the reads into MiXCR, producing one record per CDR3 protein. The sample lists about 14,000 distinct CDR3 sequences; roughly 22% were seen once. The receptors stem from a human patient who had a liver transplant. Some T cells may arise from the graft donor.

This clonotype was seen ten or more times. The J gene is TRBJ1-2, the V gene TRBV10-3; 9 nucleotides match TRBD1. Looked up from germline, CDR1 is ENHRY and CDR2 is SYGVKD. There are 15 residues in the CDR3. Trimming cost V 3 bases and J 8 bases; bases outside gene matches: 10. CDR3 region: CAISDSGTGREGYTF. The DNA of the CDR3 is TGTGCCATCAGTGACTCCGGGACAGGGAGAGAGGGCTACACCTTC.

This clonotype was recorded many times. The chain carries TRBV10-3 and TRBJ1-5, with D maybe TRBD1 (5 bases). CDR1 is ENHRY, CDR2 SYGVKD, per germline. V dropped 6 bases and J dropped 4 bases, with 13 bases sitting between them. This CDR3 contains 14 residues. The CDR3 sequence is CAIRQGRGNQPQHF. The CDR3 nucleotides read TGTGCCATCAGGCAGGGTAGGGGTAATCAGCCCCAGCATTTT.

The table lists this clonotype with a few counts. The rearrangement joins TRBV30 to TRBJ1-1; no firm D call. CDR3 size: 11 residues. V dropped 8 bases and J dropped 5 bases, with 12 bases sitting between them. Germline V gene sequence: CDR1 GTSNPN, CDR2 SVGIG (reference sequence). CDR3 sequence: CAGSGETEAFF. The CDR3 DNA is TGTGCCGGTAGTGGGGAGACTGAAGCTTTCTTT. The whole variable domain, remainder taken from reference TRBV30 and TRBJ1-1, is SQTIHQWPATLVQPVGSPLSLECTVEGTSNPNLYWYRQAAGRGLQLLFYSVGIGQISSEVPQNLSASRPQDRQFILSSKKLLLSDSGFYLCAGSGETEAFFGQGTRLTVV.

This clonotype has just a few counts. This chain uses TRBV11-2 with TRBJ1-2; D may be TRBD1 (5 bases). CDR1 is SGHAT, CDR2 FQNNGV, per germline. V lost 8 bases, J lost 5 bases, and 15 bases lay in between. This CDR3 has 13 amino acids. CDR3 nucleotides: TGTGCCAGCGGAGTCGGGGCGGGATATGGCTACACCTTC. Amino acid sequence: CASGVGAGYGYTF.

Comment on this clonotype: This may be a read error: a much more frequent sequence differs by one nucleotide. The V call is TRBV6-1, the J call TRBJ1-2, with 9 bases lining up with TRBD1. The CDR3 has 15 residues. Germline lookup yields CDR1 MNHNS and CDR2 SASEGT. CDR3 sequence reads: CVSSRLRTGDYGYTF. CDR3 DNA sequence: TGTGTCAGCAGCCGTCTTCGGACAGGGGACTATGGCTACACCTTC.

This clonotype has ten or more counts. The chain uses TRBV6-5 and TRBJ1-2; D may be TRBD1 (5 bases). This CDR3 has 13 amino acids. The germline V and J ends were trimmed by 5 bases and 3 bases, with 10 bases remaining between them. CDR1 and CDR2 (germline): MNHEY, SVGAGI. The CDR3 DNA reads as TGTGCCAGCAGTGAGACGGGGGACTATGGCTACACCTTC. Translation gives CASSETGDYGYTF.

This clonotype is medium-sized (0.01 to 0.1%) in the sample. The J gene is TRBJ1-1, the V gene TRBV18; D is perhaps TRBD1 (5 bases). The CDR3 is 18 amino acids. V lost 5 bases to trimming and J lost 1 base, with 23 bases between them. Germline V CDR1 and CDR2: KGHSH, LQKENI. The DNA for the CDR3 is TGTGCCAGCTCAACTCAACAGGCCTCAGTGGAGACGAACACTGAAGCTTTCTTT. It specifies CASSTQQASVETNTEAFF.

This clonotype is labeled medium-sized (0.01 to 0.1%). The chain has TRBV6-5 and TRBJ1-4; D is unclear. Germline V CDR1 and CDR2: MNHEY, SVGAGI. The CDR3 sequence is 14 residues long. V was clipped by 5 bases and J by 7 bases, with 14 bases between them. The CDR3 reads CASSTGFAGEKLFF. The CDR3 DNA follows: TGTGCCAGCAGTACCGGTTTTGCGGGTGAAAAACTGTTTTTT.

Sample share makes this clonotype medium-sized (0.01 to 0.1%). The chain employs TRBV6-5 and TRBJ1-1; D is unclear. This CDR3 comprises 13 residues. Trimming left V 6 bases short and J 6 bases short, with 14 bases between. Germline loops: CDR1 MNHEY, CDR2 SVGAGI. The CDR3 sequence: CASSARPYAEAFF. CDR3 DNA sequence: TGTGCCAGCAGCGCCCGGCCTTACGCTGAAGCTTTCTTT.

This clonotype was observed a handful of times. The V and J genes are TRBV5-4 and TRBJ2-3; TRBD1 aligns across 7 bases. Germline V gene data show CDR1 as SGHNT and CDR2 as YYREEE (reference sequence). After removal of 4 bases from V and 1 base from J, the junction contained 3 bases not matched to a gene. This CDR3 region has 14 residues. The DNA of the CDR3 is TGTGCCAGCAGCCCTGACAGGGGCACAGATACGCAGTATTTT. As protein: CASSPDRGTDTQYF. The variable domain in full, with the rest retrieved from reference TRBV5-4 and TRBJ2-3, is ETGVTQSPTHLIKTRGQQVTLRCSSQSGHNTVSWYQQALGQGPQFIFQYYREEENGRGNFPPRFSGLQFPNYSSELNVNALELDDSALYLCASSPDRGTDTQYFGPGTRLTVL.

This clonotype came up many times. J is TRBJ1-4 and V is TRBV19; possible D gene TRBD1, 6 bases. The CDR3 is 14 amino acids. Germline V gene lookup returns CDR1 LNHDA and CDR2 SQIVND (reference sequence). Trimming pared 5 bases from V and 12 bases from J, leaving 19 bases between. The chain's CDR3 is CASSPGTFRGELFF. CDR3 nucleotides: TGTGCCAGTAGTCCCGGGACATTCCGGGGAGAACTGTTTTTT.

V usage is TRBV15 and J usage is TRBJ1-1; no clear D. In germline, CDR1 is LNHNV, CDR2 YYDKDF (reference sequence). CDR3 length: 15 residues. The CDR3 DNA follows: TGTGCAACAAGCAGAGACGGGGTGGAAGGGACTGAAGCTTTCTTT. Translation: CATSRDGVEGTEAFF.

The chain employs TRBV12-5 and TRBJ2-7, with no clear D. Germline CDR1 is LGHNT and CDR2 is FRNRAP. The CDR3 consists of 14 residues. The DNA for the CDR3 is TGTGCCAGCAGTTTGAGCCCTGGTAGCTACGAGCAGTACTTC. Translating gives CASSLSPGSYEQYF. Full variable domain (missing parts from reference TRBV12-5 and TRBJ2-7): DARVTQTPRHKVTEMGQEVTMRCQPILGHNTVFWYRQTMMQGLELLAYFRNRAPLDDSGMPKDRFSAEMPDATLATLKIQPSEPRDSAVYFCASSLSPGSYEQYFGPGTRLTVT.

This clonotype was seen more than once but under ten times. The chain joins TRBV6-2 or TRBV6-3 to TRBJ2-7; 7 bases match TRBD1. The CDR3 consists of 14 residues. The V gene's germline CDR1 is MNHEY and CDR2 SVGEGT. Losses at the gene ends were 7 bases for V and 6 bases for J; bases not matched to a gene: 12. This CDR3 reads CASNWGYRGSEQYF. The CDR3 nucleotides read TGTGCCAGCAACTGGGGTTACAGGGGTAGCGAGCAGTACTTC.

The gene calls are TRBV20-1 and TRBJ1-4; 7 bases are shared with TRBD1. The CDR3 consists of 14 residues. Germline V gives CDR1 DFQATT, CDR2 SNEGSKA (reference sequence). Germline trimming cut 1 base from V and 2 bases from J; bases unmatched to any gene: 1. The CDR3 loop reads CSARATGTNEKLFF. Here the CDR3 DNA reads TGCAGTGCTAGAGCGACAGGGACTAATGAAAAACTGTTTTTT.

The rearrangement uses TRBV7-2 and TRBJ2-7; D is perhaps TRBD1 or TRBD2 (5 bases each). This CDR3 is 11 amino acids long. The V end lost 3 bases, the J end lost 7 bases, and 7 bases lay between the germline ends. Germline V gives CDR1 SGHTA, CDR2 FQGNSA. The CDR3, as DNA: TGTGCCAGCAGCTTGGGGGTGGAGCAGTACTTC. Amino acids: CASSLGVEQYF.

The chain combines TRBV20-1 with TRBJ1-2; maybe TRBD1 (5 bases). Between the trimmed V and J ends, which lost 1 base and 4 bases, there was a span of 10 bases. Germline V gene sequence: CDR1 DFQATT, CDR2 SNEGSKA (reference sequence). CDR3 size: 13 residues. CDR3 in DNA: TGCAGTGCTAGAGTCGGGGCCGCCTATGGCTACACCTTC. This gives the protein CSARVGAAYGYTF.

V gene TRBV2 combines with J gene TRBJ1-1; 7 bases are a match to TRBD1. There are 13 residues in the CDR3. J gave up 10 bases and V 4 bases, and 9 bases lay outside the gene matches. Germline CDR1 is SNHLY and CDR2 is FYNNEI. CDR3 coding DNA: TGTGCCAGCAGTGTTGACAGGGAAGGTGCAGCTTTCTTT. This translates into CASSVDREGAAFF.

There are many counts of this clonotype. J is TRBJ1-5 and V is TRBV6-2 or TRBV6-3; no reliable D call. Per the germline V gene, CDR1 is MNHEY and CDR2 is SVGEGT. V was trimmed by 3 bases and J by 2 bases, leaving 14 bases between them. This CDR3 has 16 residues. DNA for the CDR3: TGTGCCAGCAGTTATCGTGCCGGGAGCGGCAATCAGCCCCAGCATTTT. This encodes CASSYRAGSGNQPQHF.

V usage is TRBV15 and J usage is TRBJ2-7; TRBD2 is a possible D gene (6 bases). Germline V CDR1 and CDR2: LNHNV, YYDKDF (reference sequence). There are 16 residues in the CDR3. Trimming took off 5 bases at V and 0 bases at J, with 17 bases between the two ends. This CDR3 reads CATSPYPGGSSYEQYF. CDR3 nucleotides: TGTGCCACCAGCCCCTACCCCGGGGGTTCCTCCTACGAGCAGTACTTC.

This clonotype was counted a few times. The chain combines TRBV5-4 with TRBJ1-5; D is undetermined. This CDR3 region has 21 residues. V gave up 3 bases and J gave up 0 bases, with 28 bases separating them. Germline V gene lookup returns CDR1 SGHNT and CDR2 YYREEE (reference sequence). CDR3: CASSYPRNSITHFYSNQPQHF. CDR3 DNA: TGTGCCAGCAGCTATCCTAGGAACAGTATAACACATTTTTATAGCAATCAGCCCCAGCATTTT.

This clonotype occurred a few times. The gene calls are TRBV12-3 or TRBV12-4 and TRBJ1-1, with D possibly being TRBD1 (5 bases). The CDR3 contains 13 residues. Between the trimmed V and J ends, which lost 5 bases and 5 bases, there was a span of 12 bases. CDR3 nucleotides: TGTGCCAGCAGTCTTGGAGGGGCGACTGAAGCTTTCTTT. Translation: CASSLGGATEAFF.

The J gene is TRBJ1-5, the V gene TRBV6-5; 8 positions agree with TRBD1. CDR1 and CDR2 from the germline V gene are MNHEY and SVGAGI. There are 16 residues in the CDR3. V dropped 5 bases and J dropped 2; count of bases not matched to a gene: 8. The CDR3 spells CASSRTGKGGNQPQHF. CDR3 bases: TGTGCCAGCAGTCGGACAGGGAAGGGGGGCAATCAGCCCCAGCATTTT.

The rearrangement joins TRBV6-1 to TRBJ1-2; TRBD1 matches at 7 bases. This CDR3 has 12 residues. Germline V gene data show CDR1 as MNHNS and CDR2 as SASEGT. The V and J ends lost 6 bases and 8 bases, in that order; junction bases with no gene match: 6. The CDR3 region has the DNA TGTGCCAGCAGCCCCGGGACAGCAGGCTACACCTTC. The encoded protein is CASSPGTAGYTF.

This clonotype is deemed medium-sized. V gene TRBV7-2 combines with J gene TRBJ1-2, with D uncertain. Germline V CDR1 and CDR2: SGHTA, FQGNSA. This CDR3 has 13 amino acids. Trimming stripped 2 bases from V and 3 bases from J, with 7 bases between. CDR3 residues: CASSLPQDYGYTF. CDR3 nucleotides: TGTGCCAGCAGCTTACCTCAGGACTATGGCTACACCTTC. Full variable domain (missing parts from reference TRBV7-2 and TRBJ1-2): GAGVSQSPSNKVTEKGKDVELRCDPISGHTALYWYRQSLGQGLEFLIYFQGNSAPDKSGLPSDRFSAERTGGSVSTLTIQRTQQEDSAVYLCASSLPQDYGYTFGSGTRLTVV.

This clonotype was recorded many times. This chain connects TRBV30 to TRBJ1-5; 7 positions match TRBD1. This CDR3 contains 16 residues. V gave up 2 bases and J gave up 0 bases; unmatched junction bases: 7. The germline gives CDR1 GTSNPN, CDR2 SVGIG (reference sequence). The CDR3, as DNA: TGTGCCTGGAGTCCCGGGACAGCTTATAGCAATCAGCCCCAGCATTTT. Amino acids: CAWSPGTAYSNQPQHF.

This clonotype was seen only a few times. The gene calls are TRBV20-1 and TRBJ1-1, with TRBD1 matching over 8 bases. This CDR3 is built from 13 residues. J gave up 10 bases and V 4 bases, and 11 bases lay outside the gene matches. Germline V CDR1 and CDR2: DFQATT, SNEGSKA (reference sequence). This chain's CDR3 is CSAIHDRGRGAFF. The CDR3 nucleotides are TGCAGTGCTATTCACGACAGGGGAAGGGGAGCTTTCTTT.